This T cell receptor beta chain was documented in a study of blood T cell repertoires in COVID-19. The CDR3 length is 14 residues. J was trimmed by 14 bases and V by 2 bases; bases with no gene match: 9. Germline assignment: CDR1 LGHDT and CDR2 YNNKEL (reference sequence). Patients at the Seattle site were enrolled during active infection and followed longitudinally. TCRdb's copy holds only in-frame clones and misses some; the assay was immunoSEQ multiplex PCR. This table holds fewer than 150,000 clones, nearly 90% found once. The sequenced sample was peripheral blood. The chain carries TRBV3-1 (or the pseudogene TRBV3-2) and TRBJ2-1; 10 bases map to TRBD2. This receptor was identified in an older woman with COVID-19, enrolled during active disease. The CDR3 nucleotides are TGTGCCAGCAGCCAATTATTAGCGGGGGGCCGTAAGTTCTTC. It specifies CASSQLLAGGRKFF.